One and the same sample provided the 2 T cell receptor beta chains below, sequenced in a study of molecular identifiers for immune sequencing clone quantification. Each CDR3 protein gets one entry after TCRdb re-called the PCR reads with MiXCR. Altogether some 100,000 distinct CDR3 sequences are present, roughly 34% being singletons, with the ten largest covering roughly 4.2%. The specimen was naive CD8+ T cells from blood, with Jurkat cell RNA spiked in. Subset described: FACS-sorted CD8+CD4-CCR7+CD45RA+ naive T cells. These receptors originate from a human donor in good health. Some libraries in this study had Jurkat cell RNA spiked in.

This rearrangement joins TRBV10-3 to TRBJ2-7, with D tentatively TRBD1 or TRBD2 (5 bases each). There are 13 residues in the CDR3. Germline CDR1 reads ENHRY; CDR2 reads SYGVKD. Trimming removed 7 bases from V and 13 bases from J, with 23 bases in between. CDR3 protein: CAITPGPSEGRYF. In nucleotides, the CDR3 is TGTGCCATCACCCCAGGGCCCAGCGAGGGGCGTTACTTC.

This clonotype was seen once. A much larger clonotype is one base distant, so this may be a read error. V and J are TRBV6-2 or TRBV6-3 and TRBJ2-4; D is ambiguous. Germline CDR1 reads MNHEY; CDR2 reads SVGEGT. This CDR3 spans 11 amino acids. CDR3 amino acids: CASSYLTAQCF. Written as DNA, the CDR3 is TGTGCCAGCAGTTACCTCACAGCGCAGTGCTTC.